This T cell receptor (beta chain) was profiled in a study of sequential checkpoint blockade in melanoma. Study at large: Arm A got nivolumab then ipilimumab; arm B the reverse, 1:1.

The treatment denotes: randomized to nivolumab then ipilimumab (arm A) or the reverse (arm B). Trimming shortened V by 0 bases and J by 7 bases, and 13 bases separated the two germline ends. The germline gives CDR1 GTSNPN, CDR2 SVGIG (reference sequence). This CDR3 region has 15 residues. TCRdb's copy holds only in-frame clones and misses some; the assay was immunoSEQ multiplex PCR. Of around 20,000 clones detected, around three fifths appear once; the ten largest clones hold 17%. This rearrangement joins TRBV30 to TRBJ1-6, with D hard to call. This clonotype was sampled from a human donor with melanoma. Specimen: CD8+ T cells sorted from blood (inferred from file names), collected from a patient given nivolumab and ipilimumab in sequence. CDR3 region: CAWSVDWVGNSPLHF. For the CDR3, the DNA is TGTGCCTGGAGTGTTGACTGGGTCGGGAATTCACCCCTCCACTTT.